This paragraph reports one TCR beta chain. The junction does not match germline at one end; this may be a read error. The CDR3 sequence is 14 residues long. Germline-derived CDR1 and CDR2 are SEHNR and FQNEAQ (reference sequence). This entry is derived from a study of T cell repertoires in cytomegalovirus infection. About the research overall: Carrying CMV and the relevant HLA type showed in public TCR beta signatures.

A single record per CDR3 protein comes from TCRdb applying MiXCR to the reads. This sample has about 680,000 distinct CDR3 sequences, with approximately 25% found just once. The specimen was CD8+ T cells from PBMCs. This receptor was identified in a human donor in good health (CMV status not recorded). Some clones in this sample may be carry-over from other donors' samples. The chain couples TRBV7-9 to TRBJ2-7; D is possibly TRBD1 (5 bases). CDR3 in amino acids: CANSLLTDSYEQYF. The CDR3 DNA reads TGTGCCAACAGCTTATTGACAGACTCCTACGAGCAGTACTTC.